These T cell receptor beta chains were read from a single sample in a study of T cell repertoires in cytomegalovirus infection. TCRdb itself ran the reads through MiXCR, one entry per CDR3 protein. This table holds more than 55,000 distinct CDR3 sequences, 20% found once. These receptors have no known antigen. The sample consisted of CD8+ T cells from cultured PBMCs, taken from culture after CMV antigen stimulation. The source of these receptors is a human donor in good health (CMV status not recorded). Some clones in this sample may be carry-over from other donors' samples. The CDR3 runs from the conserved cysteine through the conserved F or W. A D gene is named only where the DNA matches it firmly. Rows may omit the clone size; those that give it use once, few, many or a size class.

D gene	V gene	clone size	J gene	CDR3 DNA	CDR3 protein
TRBD2	TRBV6-1	few	TRBJ2-2	TGTGCCAGCAGTGAAGCGCTTCATGGCGGGGGGGCCGGCGGGGAGCTGTTTTTT	CASSEALHGGGAGGELFF
.	TRBV4-1	medium-sized	TRBJ1-1	TGCGCCAGCAGCCAAGAACGGGGCTGGAGCAGGCAGTTT	CASSQERGWSRQF
TRBD2	TRBV7-9	few	TRBJ2-5	TGTGCCAGCAGAGGACTAGCGGGGGGCAGGGGAGAGACCCAGTACTTC	CASRGLAGGRGETQYF
.	TRBV6-2/TRBV6-3	.	TRBJ1-5	TGTGCCAGCAGTTACACACAGGGCATCAATCAGCCCCAGCATTTT	CASSYTQGINQPQHF
TRBD1	TRBV7-6	few	TRBJ1-1	TGTGCCAGCAGCCCGGGGACAGGGTCGGGGAACACTGAAGCTTTCTTT	CASSPGTGSGNTEAFF
TRBD1	TRBV6-2/TRBV6-3	.	TRBJ1-2	TGTGCCAGCAGTTCTTCCGGGACAGTCTATGGCTACACCTTC	CASSSSGTVYGYTF
TRBD1	TRBV7-8	few	TRBJ2-7	TGTGCCAGCAGCTTCGGACAGGGGATTGAGCAGTACTTC	CASSFGQGIEQYF
.	TRBV6-1	few	TRBJ1-6	TGTGCCAGCAATCGCCTGAAGGGAACCGGTAATTCACCCCTCCACTTT	CASNRLKGTGNSPLHF
.	TRBV7-7	.	TRBJ2-3	TGTGCCAGCAGCTTAGTTATTACAGATACGCAGTATTTT	CASSLVITDTQYF
TRBD2	TRBV4-1	few	TRBJ2-7	TGCGCCAGCAGCCAAGATAGCGGGCTGTACAATGAGCAGTACTTC	CASSQDSGLYNEQYF
.	TRBV7-9	.	TRBJ2-1	TGTGCCAGCATCCCCGTGGGGGCTTTGTACAATGAGCAGTTCTTC	CASIPVGALYNEQFF
TRBD2	TRBV6-5	few	TRBJ2-1	TGTGCCAGCAGCCTTTTCTTAGCGGGGTCCTACAATGAGCAGTTCTTC	CASSLFLAGSYNEQFF
.	TRBV28	few	TRBJ1-1	TGTGCCAGCAGCCCCGAACAAAACACTGAAGCTTTCTTT	CASSPEQNTEAFF
TRBD2	TRBV11-2	.	TRBJ2-3	TGTGCCAGCAGCGGCGTGGGACTAGCGGGGGGGCCCCGATCTAGCACAGATACGCAGTATTTT	CASSGVGLAGGPRSSTDTQYF
TRBD1	TRBV7-4	few	TRBJ1-2	TGTGCCAGCAGCTTCGTGGCACAGGGGAGAAGGGGCTACACCTTC	CASSFVAQGRRGYTF
.	TRBV7-9	.	TRBJ1-4	TGTGCCAGCAGCGACCGGGACGGTGGGTATGAAAAACTGTTTTTT	CASSDRDGGYEKLFF
.	TRBV7-6	few	TRBJ2-7	TGTGCCAGCAGCTTAGCGCACGGGAACGAGCAGTACTTC	CASSLAHGNEQYF
.	TRBV27	.	TRBJ1-1	TGTGCCAGCAGCTTCAGGACGGGGAACACTGAAGCTTTCTTT	CASSFRTGNTEAFF
.	TRBV7-8	few	TRBJ1-5	TGTGCCAGCAGGTCTACAGGTTCTGGGGAGCCCCAGCATTTT	CASRSTGSGEPQHF
.	TRBV20-1	.	TRBJ1-2	TGCAGTGCTAGAGATCTGGAGAAGGGGATTAACTATGGCTACACCTTC	CSARDLEKGINYGYTF
.	TRBV7-2	.	TRBJ1-1	TGTGCCAGCAGCTTAGGGGTAGGTGTGAACACTGAAGCTTTCTTT	CASSLGVGVNTEAFF
.	TRBV12-3/TRBV12-4	.	TRBJ1-3	TGTGCCAGCAGTTTTGGCCCTATGAGAGTAGATGGAAACACCATATATTTT	CASSFGPMRVDGNTIYF
.	TRBV9	.	TRBJ2-7	TGTGCCAGCAGCGTAGGGTCGGAGAGGGGGACCTACGAGCAGTACTTC	CASSVGSERGTYEQYF
.	TRBV7-9	few	TRBJ1-2	TGTGCCAGCAGCCGGGACGGGAATGGCTACACCTTC	CASSRDGNGYTF
TRBD1	TRBV7-2	few	TRBJ1-2	TGTGCCAGCAGCCGTGGACAGGGTGGGGGCTATGGCTACACCTTC	CASSRGQGGGYGYTF